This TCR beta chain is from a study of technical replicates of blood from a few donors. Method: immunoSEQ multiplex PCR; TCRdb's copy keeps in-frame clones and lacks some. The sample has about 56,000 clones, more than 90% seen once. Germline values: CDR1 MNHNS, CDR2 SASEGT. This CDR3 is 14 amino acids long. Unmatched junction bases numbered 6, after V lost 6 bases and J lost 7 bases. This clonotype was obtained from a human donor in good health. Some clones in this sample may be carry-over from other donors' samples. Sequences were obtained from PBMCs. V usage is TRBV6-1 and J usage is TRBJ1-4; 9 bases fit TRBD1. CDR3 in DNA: TGTGCCAGCAGCCAGGGACAGGGAAGTGAAAAACTGTTTTTT. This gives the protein CASSQGQGSEKLFF.